The following is a T cell receptor (beta chain) sequence with its context. The data are from a study of blood T cell repertoires in COVID-19. Overall study: The origin of the acute and convalescent COVID-19 samples was the United States, Italy and Spain. T cells, B-cell-depleted T cells, or PBMCs supplied cDNA or gDNA.

Germline V gene data show CDR1 as LNHDA and CDR2 as SQIVND (reference sequence). The CDR3 runs 15 residues. V was clipped by 2 bases and J by 6 bases, with 16 bases between them. In the authors' methods: Nucleated cell counts were estimated from reference gene primer amplification. TCRdb's table, derived via immunoSEQ multiplex PCR, lists solely in-frame clones and lacks some. V and J calls and clone size are copied from that table; D and trimming were computed from the DNA. The table shows about 250,000 clones, with roughly 83% occurring only once. The sequence derives from a man older than 75 with acute or convalescent COVID-19. V usage is TRBV19 and J usage is TRBJ1-1; the D is unclear. The sequencing input was peripheral blood. The DNA of the CDR3 is TGTGCCAGTAGTATATACGGCGAAGCGGTACCTGAAGCTTTCTTT. Residues: CASSIYGEAVPEAFF.